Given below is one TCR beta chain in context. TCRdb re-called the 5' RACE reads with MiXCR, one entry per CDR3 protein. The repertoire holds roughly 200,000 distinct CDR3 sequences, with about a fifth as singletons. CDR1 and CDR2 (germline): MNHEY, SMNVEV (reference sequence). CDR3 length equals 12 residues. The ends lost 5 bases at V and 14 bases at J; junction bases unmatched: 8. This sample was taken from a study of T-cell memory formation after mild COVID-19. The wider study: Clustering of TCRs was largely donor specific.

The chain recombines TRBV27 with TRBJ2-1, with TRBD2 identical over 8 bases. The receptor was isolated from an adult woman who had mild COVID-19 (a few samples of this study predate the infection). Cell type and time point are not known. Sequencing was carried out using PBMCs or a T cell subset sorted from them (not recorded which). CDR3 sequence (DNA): TGTGCCAGCAGTCCAGGACTAGCTAAAGAGTTCTTC. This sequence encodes CASSPGLAKEFF.